This T cell receptor (beta chain) derives from a study of OX40 agonist ivuxolimab in advanced cancers. Sequenced by immunoSEQ multiplex PCR; TCRdb stores in-frame clones only, minus some. The profile shows 50,000 to 65,000 clones, around 80% of them singletons. The sequence was obtained from an adult with an advanced solid tumor such as melanoma, head and neck, liver or kidney cancer. The sequencing used CD4+ or CD8+ T cells sorted from blood, collected in a trial of the OX40 agonist ivuxolimab.

The CDR3 sequence is CASSSRVLVPNYGYTF. In DNA, the CDR3 is TGTGCCAGCAGCTCCAGGGTTTTAGTCCCTAACTATGGCTACACCTTC. The chain employs TRBV7-2 and TRBJ1-2; D may be TRBD1 (5 bases). Germline V CDR1 and CDR2: SGHTA, FQGNSA. Trimming left V 4 bases short and J 0 bases short, with 15 bases between. There are 16 residues in the CDR3.